A single sample is the source of the 21 T cell receptor beta chains below, sequenced in a study of blood T cells in healthy people across ages. The second PCR ran roughly 6 to 11 cycles with a sample-barcoded 5' primer and J-beta primers. TCRdb re-called the 5' RACE reads with MiXCR, one entry per CDR3 protein. In the table there are about 570,000 distinct CDR3 sequences, about 25% of which are singletons. Input material: blood. The receptors come from a woman in her sixties or seventies in good health.

The genes are TRBV4-2 and TRBJ1-2; no clear D. V was cut by 0 bases and J by 8 bases, with 13 bases left in between. The CDR3 is 14 residues long. CDR1 is LGHNA and CDR2 is YNFKEQ in the germline V gene. The CDR3 sequence is CASSQDGLIRGYTF. The CDR3 DNA is TGTGCCAGCAGCCAAGATGGCTTAATCCGGGGCTACACCTTC.

The chain carries TRBV28 and TRBJ1-1, with 7 bases identical to TRBD1. Germline V lookup: CDR1 MDHEN, CDR2 SYDVKM. Losses at the gene ends were 10 bases for V and 4 bases for J; bases not matched to a gene: 12. The CDR3 extends over 14 amino acids. Here the CDR3 reads CATVRQGIGTEAFF. For the CDR3, the DNA is TGTGCCACCGTTAGACAGGGAATTGGCACTGAAGCTTTCTTT. The variable domain in full, with the rest retrieved from reference TRBV28 and TRBJ1-1, is DVKVTQSSRYLVKRTGEKVFLECVQDMDHENMFWYRQDPGLGLRLIYFSYDVKMKEKGDIPEGYSVSREKKERFSLILESASTNQTSMYLCATVRQGIGTEAFFGQGTRLTVV.

The chain is built from TRBV6-4 and TRBJ1-1, with a weak D call TRBD1 (5 bases). CDR3 length: 14 amino acids. Germline lookup yields CDR1 MRHNA and CDR2 SNTAGT. The V end was cut by 2 bases, the J end by 1 base, with 8 bases between. This chain's CDR3 is CASSDGAQNTEAFF. As DNA, the CDR3 is TGTGCCAGCAGTGACGGGGCGCAGAACACTGAAGCTTTCTTT.

This clonotype was found a few times. One junction end does not reproduce the germline sequence, and a read error may be involved. The J gene is TRBJ2-5, the V gene TRBV10-3, with a possible D match to TRBD1 (6 bases). The CDR3 is 15 amino acids. Per the germline V gene, CDR1 is ENHRY and CDR2 is SYGVKD. CDR3 sequence reads: CAISESTGKGETRYF. DNA for the CDR3: TGTGCCATCAGTGAGTCTACAGGGAAGGGGGAGACCCGGTACTTC.

The chain has TRBV6-6 and TRBJ2-1, with D possibly matching TRBD1 (6 bases). The assigned J gene may be wrong: the sequence end matches TRBJ2-7 better. Germline V gene data show CDR1 as MNHNY and CDR2 as SVGAGI (reference sequence). CDR3 length equals 13 residues. The CDR3 DNA is TGTGCCAGCGGCCACAGGGATTCCTACGAGCAGTACTTC. Its translation is CASGHRDSYEQYF.

The rearrangement uses TRBV6-2 or TRBV6-3 and TRBJ2-5; D possibly corresponds to TRBD2 (6 bases). V shed 6 bases and J shed 5 bases, with 16 bases lying between them. The CDR3 runs 14 residues. Germline CDR1 and CDR2: MNHEY and SVGEGT. CDR3 sequence: CASSTRLVRETQYF. Here the CDR3 DNA reads TGTGCCAGCAGCACCCGACTAGTGCGGGAGACCCAGTACTTC.

The gene calls are TRBV7-6 and TRBJ1-5; D unclear. The germline CDR1 and CDR2 sequences are SGHVS and FNYEAQ. The ends were cut back, 5 bases at V and 7 bases at J, with 12 bases in the middle. The CDR3 loop spans 13 amino acids. CDR3 sequence reads: CASSAILGQPQHF. The CDR3 nucleotides read TGTGCCAGCAGCGCCATTTTGGGGCAGCCCCAGCATTTT.

This chain uses TRBV4-3 with TRBJ2-3; D might be TRBD1 or TRBD2, each matching 5 bases. This CDR3 has 17 amino acids. CDR1 and CDR2 (germline): LGHNA, YSLEER. V was pared by 0 bases and J by 5 bases, with 18 bases between. CDR3 sequence (DNA): TGCGCCAGCAGCCAAGATTGGTCAGGGACCCACAGAGATACGCAGTATTTT. Its protein is CASSQDWSGTHRDTQYF.

This clonotype has just a few counts. The V gene is TRBV21-1, the J gene TRBJ1-2. TRBV21-1 corresponds to a pseudogene. CDR3 size: 15 residues. Written as DNA, the CDR3 is TGTGCCAGCAGCAAATTCGACGGTCCTAACTATGGCTACACCTTC. This gives the protein CASSKFDGPNYGYTF.

This clonotype was seen a handful of times. V and J are TRBV7-2 and TRBJ2-4; D unresolved. CDR3 size: 16 residues. Trimming left V 4 bases short and J 0 bases short, with 13 bases between. The germline CDR1 and CDR2 sequences are SGHTA and FQGNSA. CDR3 sequence reads: CASSSATGLAKNIQYF. CDR3 sequence (DNA): TGTGCCAGCAGCTCCGCGACGGGTCTAGCCAAAAACATTCAGTACTTC.

This clonotype was picked up a small number of times. The rearrangement links TRBV7-2 to TRBJ2-5, with 7 bases lining up with TRBD1. CDR1 SGHTA and CDR2 FQGNSA come from the germline V gene. The CDR3 contains 14 residues. The J segment lost 5 bases and the V segment lost 6 bases, leaving 9 bases of the junction unmatched. CDR3 bases: TGTGCCAGCAGACCTAACAGGGGCGGGGAGACCCAGTACTTC. Translation: CASRPNRGGETQYF.

This clonotype was observed a handful of times. This chain connects TRBV5-1 to TRBJ1-2; 8 bases are shared with TRBD1. Per the germline V gene, CDR1 is SGHRS and CDR2 is YFSETQ. This CDR3 comprises 14 residues. V lost 3 bases to trimming and J lost 5 bases; unmatched junction nucleotides: 6. The CDR3 here is CASSSDRASYGYTF. CDR3 coding DNA: TGCGCCAGCAGCTCGGACAGGGCATCGTATGGCTACACCTTC.

The chain recombines TRBV6-5 with TRBJ1-2; D remains ambiguous. CDR1 and CDR2 (germline): MNHEY, SVGAGI. V lost 4 bases to trimming and J lost 10 bases, with 16 bases between them. This CDR3 is built from 13 residues. The CDR3 DNA reads TGTGCCAGCAGTTCCTGGACGGAGCCTTCCTACACCTTC. It specifies CASSSWTEPSYTF.

The rearrangement uses TRBV24-1 and TRBJ2-1; TRBD2 aligns across 9 bases. Germline CDR1 and CDR2: KGHDR and SFDVKD. With V trimmed by 3 bases and J by 8 bases, 10 bases remained unmatched. This CDR3 is 16 amino acids long. CDR3 coding DNA: TGTGCCACCAGTGATCTCTGGCGGGGGGGTGTCGATGAGCAGTTCTTC. It encodes CATSDLWRGGVDEQFF.

The V and J genes are TRBV7-9 and TRBJ2-7, with D unclear. The germline V gene has CDR1 SEHNR and CDR2 FQNEAQ (reference sequence). The CDR3 runs to 15 residues. The V end lost 1 base, the J end lost 5 bases, and 15 bases lay between the germline ends. CDR3 in amino acids: CASSLELGQSHEQYF. The CDR3 DNA reads as TGTGCCAGCAGCTTAGAGCTTGGCCAATCCCACGAGCAGTACTTC.

The chain uses TRBV6-5 and TRBJ1-2; D is unclear. From germline, CDR1 is MNHEY and CDR2 SVGAGI. The CDR3 spans 10 residues. V gave up 11 bases and J gave up 5 bases, with 9 bases separating them. The CDR3: CAAGPYGYTF. The CDR3 DNA is TGTGCCGCCGGACCGTATGGCTACACCTTC.

This clonotype was counted between two and nine times. The J gene is TRBJ1-1, the V gene TRBV29-1; D may be TRBD1 (5 bases). The CDR3 has 15 residues. Germline-derived CDR1 and CDR2 are SQVTM and ANQGSEA. Trimming stripped 8 bases from V and 0 bases from J, with 19 bases between. CDR3 sequence reads: CSRYRGRPMNTEAFF. CDR3 coding DNA: TGCAGCCGGTACCGGGGCAGGCCTATGAACACTGAAGCTTTCTTT. The whole variable domain, filled in from reference TRBV29-1 and TRBJ1-1, reads SAVISQKPSRDICQRGTSLTIQCQVDSQVTMMFWYRQQPGQSLTLIATANQGSEATYESGFVIDKFPISRPNLTFSTLTVSNMSPEDSSIYLCSRYRGRPMNTEAFFGQGTRLTVV.

The gene calls are TRBV12-3 or TRBV12-4 and TRBJ2-5; TRBD2 is a possible D gene (6 bases). Trimming took 0 bases from V and 4 from J, leaving 12 bases between them. This CDR3 contains 15 residues. DNA for the CDR3: TGTGCCAGCAGTTTAGCGGGGGGTAACCGAGAGACCCAGTACTTC. Protein sequence: CASSLAGGNRETQYF.

This clonotype occurred a few times. The chain uses TRBV7-9 and TRBJ2-3, with 7 positions matching TRBD1. Germline V gene data show CDR1 as SEHNR and CDR2 as FQNEAQ (reference sequence). V lost 2 bases and J lost 5; bases outside the gene matches: 4. This CDR3 spans 14 amino acids. The CDR3 DNA reads TGTGCCAGCAGCTTAACAGGGGTGAAAGATACGCAGTATTTT. Residues: CASSLTGVKDTQYF.

V and J are TRBV20-1 and TRBJ1-6; maybe TRBD1 (6 bases). The CDR3 is made up of 13 amino acids. The germline V gene encodes CDR1 DFQATT and CDR2 SNEGSKA (reference sequence). The V gene lost 6 bases and the J gene lost 10 bases, with 16 bases spanning the gap. CDR3 amino acids: CSALVGGRSPLHF. DNA of the CDR3: TGCAGTGCCCTCGTGGGGGGCAGGTCACCCCTCCACTTT.

This chain links TRBV7-2 with TRBJ1-1; 9 bases agree with TRBD1. The J segment lost 12 bases and the V segment lost 2 bases, leaving 7 bases of the junction unmatched. The CDR3 spans 13 residues. Germline-derived CDR1 and CDR2 are SGHTA and FQGNSA. The CDR3 DNA is TGTGCCAGCAGCTTAAATGGACAGGGGAAAACTTTCTTT. It specifies CASSLNGQGKTFF.